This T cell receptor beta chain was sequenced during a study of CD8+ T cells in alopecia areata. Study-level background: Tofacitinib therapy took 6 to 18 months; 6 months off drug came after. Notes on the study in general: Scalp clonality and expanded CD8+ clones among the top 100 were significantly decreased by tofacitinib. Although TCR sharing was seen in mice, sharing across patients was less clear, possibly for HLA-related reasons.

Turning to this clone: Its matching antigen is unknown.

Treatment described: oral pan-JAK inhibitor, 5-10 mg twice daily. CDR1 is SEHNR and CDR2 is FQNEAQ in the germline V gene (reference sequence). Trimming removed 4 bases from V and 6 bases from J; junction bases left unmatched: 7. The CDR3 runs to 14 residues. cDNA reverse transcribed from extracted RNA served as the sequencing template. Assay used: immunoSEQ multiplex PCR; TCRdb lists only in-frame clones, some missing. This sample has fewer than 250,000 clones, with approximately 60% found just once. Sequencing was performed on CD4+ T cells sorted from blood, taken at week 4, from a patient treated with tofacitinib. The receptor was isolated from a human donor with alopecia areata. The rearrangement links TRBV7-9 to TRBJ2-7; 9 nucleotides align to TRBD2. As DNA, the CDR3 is TGTGCCAGCAGCTCAATAGCGGGAGCAGGCGAGCAGTACTTC. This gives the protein CASSSIAGAGEQYF.